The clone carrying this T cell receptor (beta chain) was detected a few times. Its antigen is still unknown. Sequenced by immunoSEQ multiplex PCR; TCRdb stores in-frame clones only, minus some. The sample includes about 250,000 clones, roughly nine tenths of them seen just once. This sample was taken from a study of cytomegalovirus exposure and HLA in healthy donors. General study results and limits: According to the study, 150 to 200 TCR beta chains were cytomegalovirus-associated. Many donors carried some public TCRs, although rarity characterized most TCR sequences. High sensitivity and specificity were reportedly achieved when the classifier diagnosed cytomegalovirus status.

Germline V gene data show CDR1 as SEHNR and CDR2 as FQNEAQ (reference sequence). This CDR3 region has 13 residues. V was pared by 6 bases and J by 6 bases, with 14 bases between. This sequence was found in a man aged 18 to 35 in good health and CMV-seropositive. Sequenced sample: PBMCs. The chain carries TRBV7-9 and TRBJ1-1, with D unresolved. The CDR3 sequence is CASRPTSDSEAFF. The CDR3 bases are TGTGCCAGCAGACCAACGTCGGACTCTGAAGCTTTCTTT.